The sequence of this T cell receptor beta chain was determined in a study of T cell changes during pregnancy in multiple sclerosis. The table came from immunoSEQ multiplex PCR; TCRdb's copy has only in-frame clones and leaves some out. The sample yields tens of thousands of clones, 75% to 95% seen once. This CDR3 has 11 amino acids. Looked up from germline, CDR1 is MNHNY and CDR2 is SVGAGI (reference sequence). Trimming left V 0 bases short and J 5 bases short, with 2 bases between. The chain employs TRBV6-6 and TRBJ2-7; no reliable D call. Sequencing used peripheral blood, obtained after pregnancy. This clonotype originated in a female donor in good health, enrolled as a control in a pregnancy study. CDR3 residues: CASSYSNEQYF. Written as DNA, the CDR3 is TGTGCCAGCAGTTACTCTAACGAGCAGTACTTC.